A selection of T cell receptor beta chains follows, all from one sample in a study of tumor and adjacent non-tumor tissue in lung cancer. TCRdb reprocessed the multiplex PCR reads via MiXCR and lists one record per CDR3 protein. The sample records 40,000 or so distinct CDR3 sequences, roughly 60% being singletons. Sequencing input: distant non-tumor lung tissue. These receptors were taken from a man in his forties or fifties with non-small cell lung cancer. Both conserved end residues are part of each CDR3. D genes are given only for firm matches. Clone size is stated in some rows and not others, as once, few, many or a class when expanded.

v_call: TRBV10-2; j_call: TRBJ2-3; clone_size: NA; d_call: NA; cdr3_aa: CAGRVSSTGTQYF; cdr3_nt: TGCGCCGGCAGGGTTTCTAGCACAGGTACGCAGTATTTT
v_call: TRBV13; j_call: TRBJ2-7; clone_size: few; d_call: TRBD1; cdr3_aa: CASSWGTDSRDLGEQYF; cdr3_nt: TGTGCCAGCAGCTGGGGGACAGACAGCCGTGATTTGGGCGAGCAGTACTTC
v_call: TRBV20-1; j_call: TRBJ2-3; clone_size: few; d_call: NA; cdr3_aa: CSARRPGHRTDTQYF; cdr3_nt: TGCAGTGCTAGAAGGCCGGGTCATCGCACAGATACGCAGTATTTT
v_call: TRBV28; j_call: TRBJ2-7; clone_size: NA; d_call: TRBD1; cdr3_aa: CVSSLGTATYEQYF; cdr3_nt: TGTGTCAGCAGTTTAGGGACAGCTACCTACGAGCAGTACTTC
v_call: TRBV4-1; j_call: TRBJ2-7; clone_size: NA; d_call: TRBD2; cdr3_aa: CASRQEPPGVAGGPDRGEQYF; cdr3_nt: TGCGCCAGCAGGCAAGAGCCCCCCGGAGTAGCGGGAGGGCCCGATCGGGGAGAGCAGTACTTC
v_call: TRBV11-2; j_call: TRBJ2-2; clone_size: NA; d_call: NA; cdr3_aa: CAGRAPGSDTGELCF; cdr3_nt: TGTGCAGGCAGGGCCCCAGGATCGGACACCGGGGAGCTGTGTTTT
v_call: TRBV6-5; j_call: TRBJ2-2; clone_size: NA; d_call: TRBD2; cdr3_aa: CASSHSGLAGQNTGGLFF; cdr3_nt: TGTGCCAGCAGTCACTCGGGACTAGCGGGGCAGAACACCGGGGGGCTGTTTTTT
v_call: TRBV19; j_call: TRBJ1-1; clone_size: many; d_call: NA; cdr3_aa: CASSMTGTIEAFF; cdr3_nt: TGTGCCAGTAGTATGACCGGGACAATTGAAGCTTTCTTT
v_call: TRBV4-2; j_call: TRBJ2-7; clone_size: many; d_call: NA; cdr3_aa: CASSQEGPLGQYF; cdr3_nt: TGTGCCAGCAGCCAAGAGGGTCCGCTCGGGCAGTACTTC
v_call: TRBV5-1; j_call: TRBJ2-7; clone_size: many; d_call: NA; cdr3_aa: CASSLGHRDTTYEQYF; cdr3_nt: TGCGCCAGCAGCTTAGGTCACCGGGACACCACCTACGAGCAGTACTTC
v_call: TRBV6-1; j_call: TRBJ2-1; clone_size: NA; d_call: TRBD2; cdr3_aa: CVRGLAAPSYNEQFF; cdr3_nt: TGTGTCAGGGGACTAGCGGCCCCCTCCTACAATGAGCAGTTCTTC
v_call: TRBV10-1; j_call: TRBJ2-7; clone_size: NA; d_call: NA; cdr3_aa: CASSEECSYEQYF; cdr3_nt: TGTGCCAGCAGTGAAGAGTGTTCCTACGAGCAGTACTTC
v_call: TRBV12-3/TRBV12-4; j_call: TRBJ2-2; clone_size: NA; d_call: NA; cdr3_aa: CACRKQGSNTWELFF; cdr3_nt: TGTGCCTGCAGGAAGCAGGGGTCGAACACCTGGGAGCTGTTTTTT
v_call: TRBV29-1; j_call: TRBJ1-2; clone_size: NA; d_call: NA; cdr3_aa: CSVVYGNDNTF; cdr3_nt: TGCAGCGTTGTATATGGGAATGACAACACCTTC
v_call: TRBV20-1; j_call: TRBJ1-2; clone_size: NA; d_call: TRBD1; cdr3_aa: CSTRRQGIDDYTF; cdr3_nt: TGCAGTACTAGGCGACAGGGAATAGATGACTACACCTTC
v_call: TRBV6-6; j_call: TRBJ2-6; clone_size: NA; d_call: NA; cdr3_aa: CASSLGRGSSSGANVLTF; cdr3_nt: TGCGCCAGCAGTTTGGGGAGAGGGTCAAGCTCTGGGGCCAACGTCCTGACTTTC
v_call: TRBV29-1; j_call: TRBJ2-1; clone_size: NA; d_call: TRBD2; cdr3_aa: CSAPLGLAGEPGEQFF; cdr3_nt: TGCAGCGCTCCGCTGGGACTAGCGGGGGAGCCGGGCGAGCAGTTCTTC
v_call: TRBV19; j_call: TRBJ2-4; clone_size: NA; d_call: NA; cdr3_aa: CASSIEGWKNIQYF; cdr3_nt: TGTGCCAGTAGTATAGAAGGTTGGAAAAACATTCAGTACTTC
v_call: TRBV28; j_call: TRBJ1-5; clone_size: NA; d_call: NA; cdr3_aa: CASTVPLGGGNQPQHF; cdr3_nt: TGTGCCAGCACAGTACCTCTTGGGGGTGGCAATCAGCCCCAGCATTTT
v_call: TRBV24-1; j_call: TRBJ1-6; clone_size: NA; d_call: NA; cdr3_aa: CATSDPYDNSPLHF; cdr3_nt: TGTGCCACCAGTGATCCCTACGATAATTCACCCCTCCACTTT
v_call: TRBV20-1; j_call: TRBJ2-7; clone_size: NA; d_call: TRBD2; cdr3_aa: CSASWQWTSGSSREQYF; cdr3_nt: TGCAGTGCTAGCTGGCAGTGGACTAGCGGGAGTTCGCGGGAGCAGTACTTC
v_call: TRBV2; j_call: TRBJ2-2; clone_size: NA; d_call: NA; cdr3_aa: CAGSVTVTGELFF; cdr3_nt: TGTGCCGGCAGTGTAACGGTGACCGGGGAGCTGTTTTTT
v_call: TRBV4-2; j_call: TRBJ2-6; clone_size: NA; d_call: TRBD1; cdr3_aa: CTSSPYQDRAPVANVLTF; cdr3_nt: TGTACCAGCAGTCCGTACCAGGACAGGGCCCCTGTCGCCAACGTCCTGACTTTC
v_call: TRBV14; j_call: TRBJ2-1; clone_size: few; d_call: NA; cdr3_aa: CASNPSVSSYNEQFF; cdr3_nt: TGTGCCAGCAACCCTAGCGTGAGCTCCTACAATGAGCAGTTCTTC
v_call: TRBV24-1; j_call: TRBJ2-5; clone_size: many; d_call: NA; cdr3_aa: CATSPSGQYQETQYF; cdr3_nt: TGTGCCACCAGTCCTAGCGGACAGTACCAAGAGACCCAGTACTTC
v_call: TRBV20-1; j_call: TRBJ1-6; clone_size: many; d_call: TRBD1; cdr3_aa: CSAKMTGGSGYNSPLHF; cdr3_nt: TGCAGTGCTAAGATGACAGGGGGCTCGGGCTATAATTCACCCCTCCACTTT
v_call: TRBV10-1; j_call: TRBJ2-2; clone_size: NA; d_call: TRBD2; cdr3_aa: CASSGGVNTGGMFF; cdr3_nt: TGCGCCAGTAGTGGAGGAGTGAACACCGGGGGGATGTTTTTT
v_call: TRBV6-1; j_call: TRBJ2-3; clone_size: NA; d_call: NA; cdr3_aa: CVSSVQRGTDTQYF; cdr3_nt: TGTGTCAGCAGTGTACAAAGGGGCACAGATACGCAGTATTTT
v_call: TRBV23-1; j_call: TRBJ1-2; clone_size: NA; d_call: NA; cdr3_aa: CASSRPPGAGDINGYTF; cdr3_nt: TGCGCCAGCAGTCGACCACCTGGGGCAGGGGACATAAATGGCTACACCTTC
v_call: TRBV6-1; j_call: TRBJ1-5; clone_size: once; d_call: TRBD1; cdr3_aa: CASSDPRDRGESGQLQHF; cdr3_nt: TGTGCCAGCAGTGACCCCAGGGACAGGGGAGAAAGCGGTCAACTCCAGCATTTT
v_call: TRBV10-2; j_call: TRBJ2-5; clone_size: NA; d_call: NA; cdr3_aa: CTSRLSRVQETQYF; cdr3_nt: TGCACCAGCAGGCTTTCGAGAGTGCAAGAGACTCAGTATTTC
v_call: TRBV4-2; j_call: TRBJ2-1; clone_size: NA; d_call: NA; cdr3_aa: CASSLGVSPHQFF; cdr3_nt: TGTGCCAGTAGCCTAGGGGTAAGCCCCCATCAGTTCTTC
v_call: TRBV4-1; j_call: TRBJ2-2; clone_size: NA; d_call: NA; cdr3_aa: CASSQVWNTWELFF; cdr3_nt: TGCGCCAGCAGCCAGGTGTGGAACACCTGGGAGCTGTTTTTT
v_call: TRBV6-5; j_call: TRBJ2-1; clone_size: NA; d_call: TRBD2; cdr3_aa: CVSSYVAGALNEQFF; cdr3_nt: TGTGTAAGTAGTTACGTCGCGGGAGCCTTGAATGAGCAGTTCTTC
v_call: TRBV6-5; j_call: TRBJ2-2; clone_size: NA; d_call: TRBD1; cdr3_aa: CANSNVRGQAGELFF; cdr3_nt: TGTGCCAACAGCAACGTCAGGGGACAGGCCGGGGAGCTGTTTTTT
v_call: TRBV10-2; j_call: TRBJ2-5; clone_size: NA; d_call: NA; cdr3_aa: CASRLSRLRETHYF; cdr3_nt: TGCGCCAGCAGGCTTTCGAGATTGCGAGAGACCCACTACTTC
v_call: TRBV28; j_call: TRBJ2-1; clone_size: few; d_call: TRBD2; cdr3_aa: CASSLAYGLAVDNEQFF; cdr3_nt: TGTGCCAGCAGTTTAGCCTACGGACTAGCGGTTGACAATGAGCAGTTCTTC
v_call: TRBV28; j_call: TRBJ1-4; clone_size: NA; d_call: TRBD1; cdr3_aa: CANTSSGTVTEKPFF; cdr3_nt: TGTGCCAACACGAGTTCCGGGACAGTCACTGAAAAACCGTTTTTT
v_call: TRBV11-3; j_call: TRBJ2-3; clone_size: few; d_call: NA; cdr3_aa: CTSSPGGTDTQYF; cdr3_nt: TGTACCAGCAGCCCCGGGGGCACTGATACGCAGTATTTT
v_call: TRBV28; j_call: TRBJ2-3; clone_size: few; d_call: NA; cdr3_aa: CASIGRSSSTDTQYF; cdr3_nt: TGTGCCAGCATTGGACGGTCCTCTAGCACAGATACGCAGTATTTT
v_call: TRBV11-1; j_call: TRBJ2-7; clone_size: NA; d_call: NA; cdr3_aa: CASSLSGPSEQYF; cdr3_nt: TGTGCCAGCAGCTTATCTGGACCCTCGGAGCAATACTTC
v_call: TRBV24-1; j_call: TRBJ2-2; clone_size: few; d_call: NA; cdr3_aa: CATSDLPQGAGELFF; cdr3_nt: TGTGCCACCAGTGATTTGCCCCAGGGTGCCGGGGAGCTGTTTTTT
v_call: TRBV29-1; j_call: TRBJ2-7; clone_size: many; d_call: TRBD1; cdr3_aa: CSVEFGTGDNEQYF; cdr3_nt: TGCAGCGTTGAATTCGGGACAGGGGATAACGAGCAGTACTTC
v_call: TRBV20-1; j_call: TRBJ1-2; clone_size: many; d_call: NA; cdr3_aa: CSAGSGADYGYTF; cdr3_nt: TGCAGTGCTGGGTCAGGGGCCGACTATGGCTACACCTTC
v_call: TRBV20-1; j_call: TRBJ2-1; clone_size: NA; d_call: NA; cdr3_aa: CGTRARFWDHEQFF; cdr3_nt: TGCGGTACTAGGGCTCGGTTTTGGGACCATGAGCAGTTCTTC
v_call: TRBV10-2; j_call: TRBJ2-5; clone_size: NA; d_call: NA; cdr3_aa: CASRLSRAQGTQYF; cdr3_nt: TGCGCTAGCAGGCTTTCGAGAGCGCAAGGGACCCAGTACTTC
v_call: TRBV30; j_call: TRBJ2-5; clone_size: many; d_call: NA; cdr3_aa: CAWTGVGETQYF; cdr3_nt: TGTGCCTGGACTGGAGTTGGGGAGACCCAGTACTTC
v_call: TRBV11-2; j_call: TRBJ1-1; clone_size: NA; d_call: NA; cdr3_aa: CASSPGGQGTEAFF; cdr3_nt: TGTGCCAGCAGCCCAGGTGGGCAGGGCACTGAAGCCTTCTTT
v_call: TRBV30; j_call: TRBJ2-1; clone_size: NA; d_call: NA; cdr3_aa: CVWSAASGGARNEQFF; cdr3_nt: TGTGTCTGGAGTGCTGCTAGTGGGGGGGCCCGCAATGAGCAGTTCTTC
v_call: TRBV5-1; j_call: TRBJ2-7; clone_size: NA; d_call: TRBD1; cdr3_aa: CASSRDRAKGEQYF; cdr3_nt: TGCGCCAGCAGCCGCGACAGGGCCAAGGGGGAGCAGTACTTC
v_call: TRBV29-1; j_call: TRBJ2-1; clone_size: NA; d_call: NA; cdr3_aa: CSLEMSGSSYNEQFF; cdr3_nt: TGTAGCCTTGAAATGTCCGGGAGCTCCTACAATGAGCAATTCTTC
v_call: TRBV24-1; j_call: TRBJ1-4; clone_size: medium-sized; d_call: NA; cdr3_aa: CATSGQGEKLFF; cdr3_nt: TGTGCCACCAGTGGACAAGGTGAAAAACTGTTTTTT
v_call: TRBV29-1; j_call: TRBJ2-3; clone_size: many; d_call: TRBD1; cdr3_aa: CSLSGGRTDTQYF; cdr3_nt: TGCAGCCTCTCAGGGGGAAGGACAGATACGCAGTATTTT
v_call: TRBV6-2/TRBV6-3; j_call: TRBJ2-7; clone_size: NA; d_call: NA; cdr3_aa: CASSSPGWGYEQYF; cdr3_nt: TGTGCAAGCAGTTCTCCAGGGTGGGGGTACGAGCAGTACTTC
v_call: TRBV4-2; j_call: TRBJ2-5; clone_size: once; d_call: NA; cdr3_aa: CASGYSDVDTQYF; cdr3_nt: TGTGCCAGCGGCTACAGCGACGTGGATACCCAGTACTTC
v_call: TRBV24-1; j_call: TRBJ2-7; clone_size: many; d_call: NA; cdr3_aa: CATSNRVSYEQYF; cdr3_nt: TGTGCCACCAGTAACAGGGTGTCCTACGAGCAGTACTTC
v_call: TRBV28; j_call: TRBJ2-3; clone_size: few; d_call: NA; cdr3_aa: CASTQGGGITDTQYF; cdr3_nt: TGTGCCAGCACCCAAGGGGGGGGTATCACAGATACGCAGTATTTT
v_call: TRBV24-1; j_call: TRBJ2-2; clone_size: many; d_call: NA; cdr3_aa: CATSGRTGELFF; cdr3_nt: TGTGCCACCAGTGGTAGGACCGGGGAGCTGTTTTTT